This entry lists 8 T cell receptor beta chains sequenced from one sample in a study of CD8 T cells in ankylosing spondylitis. Whole-study results and caveats: It appeared that ankylosing spondylitis blood was characterized by a TCR beta motif of fewer than 10 highly homologous variants.

These receptors have no identified antigens. MiXCR, applied by TCRdb to the 5' RACE reads, yields one record per CDR3 protein. Of a few hundred thousand distinct CDR3 sequences in the sample, 20% to 25% were seen once. The sequencing sample was made of blood, either unsorted or a sorted T cell fraction (not recorded which). The receptors come from a male donor with ankylosing spondylitis.

Of note for this clonotype: Germline is not matched at one junction end, which may reflect a read error. This chain uses TRBV7-2 with TRBJ2-5; D uncertain. The length of the CDR3 is 14 residues. CDR1 is SGHTA and CDR2 is FQGNSA in the germline V gene. For the CDR3, the DNA is TGTGCCAGCAGCTTAGCGGGCTCACAAGAGAACCAGTACTTC. It codes for CASSLAGSQENQYF.

The chain uses TRBV3-1 and TRBJ2-7; D unresolved. Germline CDR1 and CDR2: LGHDT and YNNKEL (reference sequence). The length of the CDR3 is 14 residues. V lost 1 base, J lost 0 bases, and 7 bases lay in between. CDR3 nucleotide sequence: TGTGCCAGCAGCCAAGGGCAGAGCTCCTACGAGCAGTACTTC. It encodes CASSQGQSSYEQYF.

A few counts support this clonotype. The rearrangement links TRBV7-9 to TRBJ1-2, with D possibly TRBD1 on 6 matching bases. CDR1 SEHNR and CDR2 FQNEAQ come from the germline V gene (reference sequence). V gave up 5 bases and J gave up 7 bases, with 11 bases separating them. The CDR3 is made up of 12 amino acids. This chain's CDR3 is CASSTGQFGYTF. The CDR3 DNA follows: TGTGCCAGCAGCACAGGACAGTTTGGCTACACCTTC.

This clonotype was observed a few times. The chain links TRBV6-1 to TRBJ2-1, with 12 positions matching TRBD2. Germline V gene data show CDR1 as MNHNS and CDR2 as SASEGT. The CDR3 sequence is 14 residues long. The V segment lost 6 bases and the J segment 8 bases; nucleotides outside the gene matches: 5. The CDR3 DNA follows: TGTGCCAGCAGGCTAGCGGGAGGGATCTATGAGCAGTTCTTC. Translation gives CASRLAGGIYEQFF.

This clonotype was found a few times. No DNA is shown, since the ends of the CDR3 on it are uncertain; the CDR3 is the one TCRdb lists. The chain is built from TRBV6-1 and TRBJ2-7; TRBD1 is taken as the D call from the table, unchecked against the DNA. 14 amino acids form the CDR3, both terminal residues included. Per the germline V gene, CDR1 is MNHNS and CDR2 is SASEGT. CDR3 sequence: CASSEVGTGTFLSF.

This clonotype has a handful of counts. The rearrangement joins TRBV28 to TRBJ1-1, with TRBD1 identical over 9 bases. The CDR3 loop spans 12 amino acids. Germline assignment: CDR1 MDHEN and CDR2 SYDVKM. After removal of 8 bases from V and 4 bases from J, the junction contained 2 bases not matched to a gene. The CDR3 DNA reads as TGTGCCAGCGGGACAGGGAGCACTGAAGCTTTCTTT. It codes for CASGTGSTEAFF.

The J gene is TRBJ2-7, the V gene TRBV7-3; a weak D match, TRBD1 (6 bases). The V end lost 3 bases, the J end lost 2 bases, and 14 bases lay between the germline ends. CDR3 length: 15 residues. Germline V CDR1 and CDR2: SGHTA, FQGTGA. The CDR3 DNA reads as TGTGCCAGCAGCTTTTCCATAACAGGGACCTACGAGCAGTACTTC. It is translated as CASSFSITGTYEQYF.

V is TRBV15 and J is TRBJ2-1; D not certain. CDR1 LNHNV and CDR2 YYDKDF come from the germline V gene (reference sequence). The CDR3 spans 17 residues. V was trimmed by 6 bases and J by 3 bases, leaving 21 bases between them. CDR3 nucleotide sequence: TGTGCCACCAGAGAAAGGGCGCTTAGGGCAGGCTACAATGAGCAGTTCTTC. Translation: CATRERALRAGYNEQFF. The full variable domain, its missing parts supplied by reference TRBV15 and TRBJ2-1, is DAMVIQNPRYQVTQFGKPVTLSCSQTLNHNVMYWYQQKSSQAPKLLFHYYDKDFNNEADTPDNFQSRRPNTSFCFLDIRSPGLGDTAMYLCATRERALRAGYNEQFFGPGTRLTVL.